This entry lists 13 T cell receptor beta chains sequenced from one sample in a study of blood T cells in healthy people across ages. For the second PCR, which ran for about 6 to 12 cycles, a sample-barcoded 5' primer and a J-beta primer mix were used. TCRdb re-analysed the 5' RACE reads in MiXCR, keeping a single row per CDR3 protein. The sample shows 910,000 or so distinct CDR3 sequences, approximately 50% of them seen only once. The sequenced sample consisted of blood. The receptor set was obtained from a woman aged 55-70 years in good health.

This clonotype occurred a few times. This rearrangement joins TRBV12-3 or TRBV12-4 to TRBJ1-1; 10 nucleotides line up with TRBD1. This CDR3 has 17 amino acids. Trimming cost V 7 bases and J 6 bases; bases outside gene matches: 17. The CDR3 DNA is TGTGCCAGCAATACCGGACAGGGGGTAACATTCCTACCTGAAGCTTTCTTT. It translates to CASNTGQGVTFLPEAFF.

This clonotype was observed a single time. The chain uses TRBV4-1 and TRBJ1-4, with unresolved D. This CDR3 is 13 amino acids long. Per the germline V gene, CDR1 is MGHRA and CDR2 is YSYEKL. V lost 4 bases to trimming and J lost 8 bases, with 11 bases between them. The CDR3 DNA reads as TGCGCCAGCAGCCGAGTGATTCGAGAAAAACTGTTTTTT. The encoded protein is CASSRVIREKLFF.

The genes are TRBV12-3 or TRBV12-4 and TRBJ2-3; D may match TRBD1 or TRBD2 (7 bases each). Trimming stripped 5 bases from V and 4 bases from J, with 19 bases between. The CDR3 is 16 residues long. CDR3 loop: CASSTHGEGASDTQYF. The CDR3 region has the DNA TGTGCCAGCAGTACCCATGGGGAGGGGGCGTCAGATACGCAGTATTTT.

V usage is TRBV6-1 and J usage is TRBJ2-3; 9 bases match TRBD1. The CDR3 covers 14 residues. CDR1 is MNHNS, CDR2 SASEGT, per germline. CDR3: CAGPPGQGMDTQYF. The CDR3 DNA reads TGTGCGGGACCTCCGGGACAGGGAATGGATACGCAGTATTTT.

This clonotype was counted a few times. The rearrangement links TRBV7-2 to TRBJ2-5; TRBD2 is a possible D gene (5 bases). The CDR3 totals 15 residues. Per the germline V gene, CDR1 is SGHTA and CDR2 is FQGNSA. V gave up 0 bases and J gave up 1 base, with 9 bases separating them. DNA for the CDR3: TGTGCCAGCAGCTTAGCTTCTAGCCCCCAAGAGACCCAGTACTTC. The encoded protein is CASSLASSPQETQYF.

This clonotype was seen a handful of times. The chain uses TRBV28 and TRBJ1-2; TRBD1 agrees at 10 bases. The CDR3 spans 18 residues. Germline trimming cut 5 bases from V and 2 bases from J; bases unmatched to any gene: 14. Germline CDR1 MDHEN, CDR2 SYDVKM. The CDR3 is CASSPRYFRDRGNYGYTF. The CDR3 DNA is TGTGCCAGCAGTCCTCGTTATTTCCGGGACAGGGGAAACTATGGCTACACCTTC.

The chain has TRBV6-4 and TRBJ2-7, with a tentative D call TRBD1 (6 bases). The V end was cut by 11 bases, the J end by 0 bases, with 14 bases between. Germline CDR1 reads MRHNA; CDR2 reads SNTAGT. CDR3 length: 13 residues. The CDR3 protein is CASPGQRSYEQYF. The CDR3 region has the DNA TGTGCCTCTCCCGGACAGCGCTCCTACGAGCAGTACTTC.

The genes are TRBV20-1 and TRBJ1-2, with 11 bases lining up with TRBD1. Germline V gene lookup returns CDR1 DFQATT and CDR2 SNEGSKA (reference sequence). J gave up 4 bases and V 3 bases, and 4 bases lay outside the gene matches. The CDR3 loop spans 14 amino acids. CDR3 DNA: TGCAGTGCTAGCCGGACAGGGGGCAGCTATGGCTACACCTTC. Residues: CSASRTGGSYGYTF.

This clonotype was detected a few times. The CDR3 DNA reads as TGTGCCACCAGTGATGCTCGGGAGAAGGGTCCAGATACGCAGTATTTT. It yields the protein CATSDAREKGPDTQYF. The genes are TRBV24-1 and TRBJ2-3, with a possible D match to TRBD2 (6 bases). The CDR3 is 16 amino acids. V shed 3 bases and J shed 4 bases, with 16 bases lying between them. Germline V CDR1 and CDR2: KGHDR, SFDVKD.

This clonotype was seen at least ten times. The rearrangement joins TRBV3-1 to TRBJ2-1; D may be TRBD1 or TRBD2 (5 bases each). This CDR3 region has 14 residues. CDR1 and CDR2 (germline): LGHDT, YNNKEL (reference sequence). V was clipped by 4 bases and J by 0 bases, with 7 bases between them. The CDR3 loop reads CASSPGPSYNEQFF. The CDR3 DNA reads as TGTGCCAGCAGCCCGGGACCCTCCTACAATGAGCAGTTCTTC.

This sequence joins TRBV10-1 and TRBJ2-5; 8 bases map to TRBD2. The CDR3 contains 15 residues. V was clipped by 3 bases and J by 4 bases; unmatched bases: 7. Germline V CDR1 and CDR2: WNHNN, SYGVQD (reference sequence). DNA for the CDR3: TGCGCCAGCAGTGAACAAGCGGGAGCAGGAGAGACCCAGTACTTC. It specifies CASSEQAGAGETQYF.

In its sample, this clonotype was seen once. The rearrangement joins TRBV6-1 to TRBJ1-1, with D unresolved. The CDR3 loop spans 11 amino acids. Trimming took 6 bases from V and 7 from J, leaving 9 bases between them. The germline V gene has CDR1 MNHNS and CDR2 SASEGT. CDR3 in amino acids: CASRYTVEAFF. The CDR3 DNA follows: TGTGCCAGCAGATATACAGTTGAAGCTTTCTTT.

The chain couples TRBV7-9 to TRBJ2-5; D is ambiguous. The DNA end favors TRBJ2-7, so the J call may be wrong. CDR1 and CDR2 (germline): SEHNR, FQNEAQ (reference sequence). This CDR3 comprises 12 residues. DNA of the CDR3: TGTGCCACTTCAGTCGAGACCTACGAGCAGTACTTC. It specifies CATSVETYEQYF.